These 9 T cell receptor beta chains were all obtained from the same sample, sequenced in a study of Ad26.COV2.S vaccination and SARS-CoV-2 variants. Produced via immunoSEQ multiplex PCR; TCRdb's table is partial and in-frame only. The repertoire includes 400,000 or so clones, less than 90% of them detected once, and more than 3% sits in the top ten. Stated treatment: around 19 received Ad26.COV2.S at low or high dose, single or two shots; about 5 received placebo; per-sample allocation not given. Day 63 after the first vaccine or placebo injection was the time point for sampling. The sequencing here drew on peripheral blood, taken in a trial of Ad26.COV2.S vaccine versus placebo. Receptors originate from a person between 18 and 60 years old who received the Ad26.COV2.S COVID-19 vaccine or a placebo.

The CDR3 reads CASSLWQGIDEQYF. The CDR3 DNA reads TGTGCCAGCAGCTTGTGGCAGGGAATAGACGAGCAGTACTTC. The chain combines TRBV5-6 with TRBJ2-7, with D perhaps matching TRBD1 (5 bases). The CDR3 contains 14 residues. V was clipped by 1 base and J by 5 bases, with 13 bases between them. CDR1 SGHDT and CDR2 YYEEEE come from the germline V gene.

The count of this clone is one. V is TRBV2 and J is TRBJ2-2; D might be TRBD2 (5 bases). V lost 6 bases, J lost 0 bases, and 20 bases lay in between. Germline CDR1 and CDR2: SNHLY and FYNNEI. The CDR3 runs 18 residues. CDR3 protein: CASSAPGWPAANTGELFF. For the CDR3, the DNA is TGTGCCAGCAGCGCCCCCGGATGGCCAGCGGCGAACACCGGGGAGCTGTTTTTT.

The V gene is TRBV10-1, the J gene TRBJ2-1; 11 bases are a match to TRBD2. The V and J ends lost 6 bases and 2 bases, in that order; junction bases with no gene match: 3. The CDR3 spans 15 residues. Germline V gene data show CDR1 as WNHNN and CDR2 as SYGVQD (reference sequence). CDR3 amino acids: CASSYSGGAYNEQFF. CDR3 DNA sequence: TGCGCCAGCAGCTATAGCGGGGGGGCCTACAATGAGCAGTTCTTC.

The chain couples TRBV9 to TRBJ1-2, with D perhaps TRBD1 (5 bases). The V end lost 0 bases, the J end lost 3 bases, and 12 bases lay between the germline ends. CDR1 is SGDLS, CDR2 YYNGEE, per germline. There are 15 residues in the CDR3. The CDR3 protein is CASSVEGGGYYGYTF. DNA of the CDR3: TGTGCCAGCAGCGTAGAAGGCGGGGGGTACTATGGCTACACCTTC.

The J gene is TRBJ2-5, the V gene TRBV5-5; D is uncertain. The germline V and J ends were trimmed by 4 bases and 2 bases, with 12 bases remaining between them. The CDR3 spans 14 residues. The germline V gene has CDR1 SGHKS and CDR2 YYEKEE (reference sequence). The CDR3: CASSTPGPQETQYF. The CDR3 nucleotides are TGTGCCAGCAGCACGCCGGGTCCTCAAGAGACCCAGTACTTC.

V is TRBV2 and J is TRBJ2-1; 8 bases map to TRBD2. The germline gives CDR1 SNHLY, CDR2 FYNNEI. The V and J ends lost 9 bases and 6 bases, in that order; junction bases with no gene match: 19. This CDR3 is 17 amino acids long. The DNA of the CDR3 is TGTGCCAGAAACGCCCGAAACGGGACTAGTCTTACCAATGAGCAGTTCTTC. Protein sequence: CARNARNGTSLTNEQFF.

V usage is TRBV7-9 and J usage is TRBJ1-2; 7 bases fit TRBD1. The CDR3 covers 14 residues. Germline CDR1 and CDR2: SEHNR and FQNEAQ (reference sequence). V lost 6 bases to trimming and J lost 4 bases; unmatched junction nucleotides: 8. The CDR3 coding sequence is TGTGCCAGCAGGATTCAAGGGGGCGTCTATGGCTACACCTTC. Amino acids: CASRIQGGVYGYTF.

The chain is built from TRBV6-5 and TRBJ1-6; 9 positions agree with TRBD1. Germline V gene data show CDR1 as MNHEY and CDR2 as SVGAGI. Germline trimming cut 4 bases from V and 9 bases from J; bases unmatched to any gene: 10. The CDR3 loop spans 16 amino acids. CDR3 DNA sequence: TGTGCCAGCAGTTCCCCCTTGGGACAGGGTGCTTCACCCCTCCACTTT. Translation: CASSSPLGQGASPLHF.

This sequence joins TRBV11-3 and TRBJ2-7; D tentatively reads TRBD1 or TRBD2 (6 bases each). The germline V and J ends were trimmed by 0 bases and 0 bases, with 9 bases remaining between them. The CDR3 is made up of 15 amino acids. Looked up from germline, CDR1 is SGHNT and CDR2 is YENEEA. The CDR3 sequence is CASSLETGASYEQYF. Written as DNA, the CDR3 is TGTGCCAGCAGCTTAGAAACGGGGGCCTCCTACGAGCAGTACTTC.